A single sample is the source of the 3 T cell receptor beta chains below, sequenced in a study of blood T cell repertoires in COVID-19. Data came from immunoSEQ multiplex PCR; TCRdb stores just in-frame clones and leaves some out. The sample yields 60,000 or so clones, over 80% seen once. Sequencing used peripheral blood. The receptors were sampled from a human donor with active COVID-19. The donor label of this sample is uncertain.

The chain employs TRBV20-1 and TRBJ1-2, with 9 nucleotides matching TRBD1. Losses at the gene ends were 3 bases for V and 5 bases for J; bases not matched to a gene: 7. Germline V CDR1 and CDR2: DFQATT, SNEGSKA (reference sequence). This CDR3 spans 14 amino acids. CDR3 sequence: CSASLQGAQYGYTF. The CDR3 region has the DNA TGCAGTGCTAGTCTACAGGGGGCGCAATATGGCTACACCTTC.

This sequence joins TRBV19 and TRBJ2-1, with D possibly matching TRBD2 (7 bases). Looked up from germline, CDR1 is LNHDA and CDR2 is SQIVND (reference sequence). V was clipped by 0 bases and J by 3 bases, with 9 bases between them. CDR3 length equals 15 residues. The CDR3 reads CASSIEGGVYNEQFF. The CDR3 bases are TGTGCCAGTAGTATAGAAGGGGGGGTCTACAATGAGCAGTTCTTC. The full variable domain, completed using reference TRBV19 and TRBJ2-1, is DGGITQSPKYLFRKEGQNVTLSCEQNLNHDAMYWYRQDPGQGLRLIYYSQIVNDFQKGDIAEGYSVSREKKESFPLTVTSAQKNPTAFYLCASSIEGGVYNEQFFGPGTRLTVL.

The J gene is TRBJ2-1, the V gene TRBV4-3, with TRBD2 matching over 13 bases. Germline V CDR1 and CDR2: LGHNA, YSLEER. V was clipped by 1 base and J by 13 bases; unmatched bases: 10. The CDR3 runs to 16 residues. The DNA of the CDR3 is TGCGCCAGCAGCCAAGGAAATCCGACTAGCGGGAGGAACCAGTTCTTC. Its translation is CASSQGNPTSGRNQFF.